This T cell receptor beta chain was obtained from a study of Ad26.COV2.S vaccination and SARS-CoV-2 variants. Study findings and constraints: Vaccinees showed greater spike-specific TCR breadth than placebo recipients. A substantial breadth of spike-specific CD8+ and CD4+ T cell responses after vaccination has been reported.

The assay was immunoSEQ multiplex PCR, and TCRdb's table has in-frame clones only and misses some. The table records about 350,000 clones, just over 90% of them present only once. Note on this clone: Antigen unknown.

V dropped 1 base and J dropped 0 bases, with 13 bases sitting between them. CDR1 and CDR2 (germline): SGHNT, YYREEE (reference sequence). CDR3 length: 16 amino acids. Sequenced here: peripheral blood, sampled after recovery from COVID-19. The origin of this receptor is a human donor who had recovered from COVID-19. V usage is TRBV5-4 and J usage is TRBJ1-1; tentatively, D is TRBD1 (6 bases). The CDR3 DNA reads TGTGCCAGCAGCTTGTTTGGGACAACGATGAACACTGAAGCTTTCTTT. This encodes CASSLFGTTMNTEAFF. The whole variable domain, filled in from reference TRBV5-4 and TRBJ1-1, reads ETGVTQSPTHLIKTRGQQVTLRCSSQSGHNTVSWYQQALGQGPQFIFQYYREEENGRGNFPPRFSGLQFPNYSSELNVNALELDDSALYLCASSLFGTTMNTEAFFGQGTRLTVV.